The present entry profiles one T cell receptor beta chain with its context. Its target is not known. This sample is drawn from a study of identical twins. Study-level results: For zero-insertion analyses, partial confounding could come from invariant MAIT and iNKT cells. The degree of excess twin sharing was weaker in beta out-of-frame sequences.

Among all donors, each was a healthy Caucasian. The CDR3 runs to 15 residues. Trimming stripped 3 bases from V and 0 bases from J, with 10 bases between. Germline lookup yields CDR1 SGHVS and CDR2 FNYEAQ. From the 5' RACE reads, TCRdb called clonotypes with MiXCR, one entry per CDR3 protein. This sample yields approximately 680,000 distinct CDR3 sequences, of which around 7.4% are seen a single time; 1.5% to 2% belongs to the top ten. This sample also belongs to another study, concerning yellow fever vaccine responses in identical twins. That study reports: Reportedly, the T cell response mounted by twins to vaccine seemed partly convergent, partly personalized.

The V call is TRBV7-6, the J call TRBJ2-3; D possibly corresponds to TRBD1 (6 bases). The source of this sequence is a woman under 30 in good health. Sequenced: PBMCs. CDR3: CASSFTDSSTDTQYF. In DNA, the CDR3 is TGTGCCAGCAGCTTTACGGACAGTAGCACAGATACGCAGTATTTT.